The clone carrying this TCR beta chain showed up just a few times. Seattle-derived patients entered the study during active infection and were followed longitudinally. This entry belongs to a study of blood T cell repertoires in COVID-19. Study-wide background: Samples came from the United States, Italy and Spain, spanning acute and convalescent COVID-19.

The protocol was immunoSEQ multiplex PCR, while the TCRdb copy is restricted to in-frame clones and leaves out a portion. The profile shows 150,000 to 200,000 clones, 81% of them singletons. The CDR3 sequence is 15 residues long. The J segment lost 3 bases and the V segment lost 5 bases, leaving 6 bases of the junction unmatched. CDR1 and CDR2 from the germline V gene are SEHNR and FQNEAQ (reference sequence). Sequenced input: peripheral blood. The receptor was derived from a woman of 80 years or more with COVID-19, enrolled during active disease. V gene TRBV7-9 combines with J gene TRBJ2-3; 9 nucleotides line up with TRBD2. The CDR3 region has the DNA TGTGCCAGCAGCACGACCAGCGGGAGGACAGATACGCAGTATTTT. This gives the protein CASSTTSGRTDTQYF.